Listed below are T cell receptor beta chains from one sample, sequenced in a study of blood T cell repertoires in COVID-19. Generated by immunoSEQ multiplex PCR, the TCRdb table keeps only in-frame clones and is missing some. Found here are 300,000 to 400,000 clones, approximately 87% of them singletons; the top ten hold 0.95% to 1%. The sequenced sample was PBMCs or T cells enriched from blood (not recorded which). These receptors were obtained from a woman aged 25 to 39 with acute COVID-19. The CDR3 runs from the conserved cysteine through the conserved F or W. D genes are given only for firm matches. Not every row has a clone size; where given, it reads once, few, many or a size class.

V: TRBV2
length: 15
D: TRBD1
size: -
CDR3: CASREEGATTGELFF

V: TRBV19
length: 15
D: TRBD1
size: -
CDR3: CASSSGGQGVYEQYF

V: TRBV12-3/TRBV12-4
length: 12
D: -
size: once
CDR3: CASSRDFGELFF

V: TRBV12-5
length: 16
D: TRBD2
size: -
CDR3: CASGPEGRGGTDTQYF

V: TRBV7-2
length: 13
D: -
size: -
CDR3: CASSLPGGNGYTF

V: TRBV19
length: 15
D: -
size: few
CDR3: CASSIGGRGGRKQYF

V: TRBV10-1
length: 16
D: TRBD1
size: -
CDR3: CASGEYSGQGAYEQYF

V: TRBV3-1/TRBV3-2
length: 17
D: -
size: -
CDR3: CASSQDPSGTVGNTIYF

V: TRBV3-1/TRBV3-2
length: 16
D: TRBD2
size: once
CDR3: CASSQVISGGRDTQYF

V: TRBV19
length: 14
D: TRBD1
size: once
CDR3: CASSLTGGLTEAFF

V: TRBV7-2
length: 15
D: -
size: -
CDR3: CASSSQGRSNEKLFF

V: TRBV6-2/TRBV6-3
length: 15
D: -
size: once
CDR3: CASSYASVSNQPQHF

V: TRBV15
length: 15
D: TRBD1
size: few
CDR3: CATTPDRGLGNTIYF

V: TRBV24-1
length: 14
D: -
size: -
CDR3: CATSDPGLNYGYTF

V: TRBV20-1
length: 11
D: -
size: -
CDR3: CSAGDRGEAFF

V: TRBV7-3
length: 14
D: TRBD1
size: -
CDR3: CASSLGQGFDEQFF

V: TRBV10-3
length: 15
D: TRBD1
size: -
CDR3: CAISTGVVNAGELFF

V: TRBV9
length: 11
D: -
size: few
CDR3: CASSRGDTQYF

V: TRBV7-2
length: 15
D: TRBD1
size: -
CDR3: CASRRTGGAGHEQYF

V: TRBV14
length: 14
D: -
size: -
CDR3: CASSQAGGGATQYF